These 6 T cell receptor beta chains originate from one sample sequenced in a study of long-term antiretroviral therapy in people with HIV. At survey level, the immunoSEQ assay was run in its v3.0 version. Clones were read by immunoSEQ multiplex PCR, and TCRdb kept only the in-frame ones, dropping some. There are around 7,400 clones in the sample; over 75% occur only once, and roughly 13% lies in the top ten. Sequencing was performed on unsorted PBMCs, taken nearly 2.7 years before starting antiretroviral therapy. The source is a man aged 40-55 years with HIV.

V gene TRBV5-5 combines with J gene TRBJ1-1; no reliable D call. Germline V gene sequence: CDR1 SGHKS, CDR2 YYEKEE (reference sequence). V gave up 0 bases and J gave up 6 bases, with 12 bases separating them. There are 14 residues in the CDR3. The CDR3 is CASSLGQPTAEAFF. In DNA, the CDR3 is TGTGCCAGCAGCTTGGGGCAGCCCACGGCTGAAGCTTTCTTT.

The V call is TRBV4-3, the J call TRBJ2-7; 9 bases are a match to TRBD2. With V trimmed by 4 bases and J by 3 bases, 1 base remained unmatched. Germline V gene lookup returns CDR1 LGHNA and CDR2 YSLEER. This CDR3 is built from 13 residues. The CDR3 loop is CASSLSGGYEQYF. CDR3 bases: TGCGCCAGCAGCCTTAGCGGGGGCTACGAGCAGTACTTC.

V is TRBV30 and J is TRBJ1-1; TRBD1 matches at 7 bases. The CDR3 is 14 residues long. With 0 bases clipped from V and 1 base from J, the junction kept 2 bases outside the gene matches. Germline lookup yields CDR1 GTSNPN and CDR2 SVGIG (reference sequence). The CDR3 region is CAWSVGTANTEAFF. CDR3 sequence (DNA): TGTGCCTGGAGTGTCGGGACAGCGAACACTGAAGCTTTCTTT.

Remarks on this clone: An end of the junction differs from the germline gene, which may be a read error. This chain joins TRBV5-4 and TRBJ2-6; 12 positions agree with TRBD2. Germline-derived CDR1 and CDR2 are SGHNT and YYREEE (reference sequence). This CDR3 region has 17 residues. The chain's CDR3 is CASSLLAGGFGTNVLTF. The CDR3 nucleotides are TGTGCCAGCAGCTTACTAGCGGGGGGCTTTGGGACCAACGTCCTGACTTTC.

V and J are TRBV4-3 and TRBJ1-2; 12 bases line up with TRBD1. Germline V gene lookup returns CDR1 LGHNA and CDR2 YSLEER. Unmatched junction bases numbered 5, after V lost 0 bases and J lost 6 bases. This CDR3 has 16 residues. The CDR3 DNA reads TGCGCCAGCAGCCAAGATCTGGGACAGGGGGCAGATGGCTACACCTTC. Translating gives CASSQDLGQGADGYTF.

This sequence joins TRBV7-8 and TRBJ2-3, with a weak D call TRBD2 (6 bases). This CDR3 comprises 15 residues. Germline CDR1 reads SGHVS; CDR2 reads FQNEAQ. V lost 4 bases and J lost 1, with 12 bases in between. DNA for the CDR3: TGTGCCAGCAGCTCCCGGGGGTACCGCACAGATACGCAGTATTTT. Translating it yields CASSSRGYRTDTQYF.